The 2 T cell receptor beta chains listed next were all sequenced from one sample in a study of glioma-infiltrating T cells. TCR alpha and beta CDR3 regions were amplified from RNA using iRepertoire nested multiplex PCR. TCRdb used MiXCR to reprocess the multiplex PCR reads, holding one entry per CDR3 protein. This sample yields over 100,000 distinct CDR3 sequences, of which 20% to 30% are seen a single time; about 30% belongs to the top ten. The sample comprised glioma tissue, nonneoplastic brain tissue, or PBMCs (not recorded which). Every receptor here comes from a human donor with low-grade glioma or glioblastoma, undergoing nonglioma brain surgery, or in good health (not recorded which).

This clonotype was recorded many times. The chain links TRBV28 to TRBJ2-7, with D perhaps assigned TRBD1 or TRBD2 (6 bases each). The CDR3 sequence is 15 residues long. CDR1 MDHEN and CDR2 SYDVKM come from the germline V gene. Trimming stripped 1 base from V and 1 base from J, with 11 bases between. CDR3 DNA sequence: TGTGCCAGCAGTTTATTAGGGGGGCCTTCCTACGAGCAGTACTTC. Amino acids: CASSLLGGPSYEQYF.

This clonotype is a singleton in its sample. This may be a read error, as it is one base from a much larger clone. V gene TRBV6-2 or TRBV6-3 combines with J gene TRBJ2-1; TRBD1 matches at 7 bases. The V segment lost 2 bases and the J segment 10 bases; nucleotides outside the gene matches: 11. This CDR3 spans 15 amino acids. Germline loops: CDR1 MNHEY, CDR2 SVGEGT. As DNA, the CDR3 is TGTGCCAGCAGTTACAAGGGACAGACCTCTAGCGAGCAGTTCTTC. The encoded protein is CASSYKGQTSSEQFF.